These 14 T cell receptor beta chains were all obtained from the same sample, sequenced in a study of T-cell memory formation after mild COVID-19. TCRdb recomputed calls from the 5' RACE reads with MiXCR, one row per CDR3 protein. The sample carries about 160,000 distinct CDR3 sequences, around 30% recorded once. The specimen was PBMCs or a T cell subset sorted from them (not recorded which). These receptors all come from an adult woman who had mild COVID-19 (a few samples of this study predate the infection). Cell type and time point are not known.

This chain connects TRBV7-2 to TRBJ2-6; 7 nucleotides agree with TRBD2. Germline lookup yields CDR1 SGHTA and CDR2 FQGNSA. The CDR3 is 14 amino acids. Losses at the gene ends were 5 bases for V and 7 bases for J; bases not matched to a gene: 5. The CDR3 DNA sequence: TGTGCCAGCAGCCCCCGGACTAGAGCCAACGTCCTGACTTTC. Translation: CASSPRTRANVLTF.

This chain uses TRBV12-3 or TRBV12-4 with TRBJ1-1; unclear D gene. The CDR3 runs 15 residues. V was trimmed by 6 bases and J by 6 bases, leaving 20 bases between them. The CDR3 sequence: CASRVKATGGPEAFF. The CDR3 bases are TGTGCCAGCAGAGTAAAAGCGACGGGAGGCCCTGAAGCTTTCTTT.

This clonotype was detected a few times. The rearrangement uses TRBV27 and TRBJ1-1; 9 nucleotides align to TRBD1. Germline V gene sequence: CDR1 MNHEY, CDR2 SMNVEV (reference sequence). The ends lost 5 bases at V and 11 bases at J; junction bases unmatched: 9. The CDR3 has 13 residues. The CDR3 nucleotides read TGTGCCAGCAGTCAATGGACAGGGGTCGAGGCTTTCTTT. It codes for CASSQWTGVEAFF.

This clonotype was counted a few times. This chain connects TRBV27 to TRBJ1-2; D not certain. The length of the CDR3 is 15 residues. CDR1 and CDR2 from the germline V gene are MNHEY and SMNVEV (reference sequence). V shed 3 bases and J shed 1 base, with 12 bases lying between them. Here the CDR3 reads CASSFDGSLNYGYTF. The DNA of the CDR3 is TGTGCCAGCAGTTTTGATGGCAGTCTTAACTATGGCTACACCTTC.

For the CDR3, the DNA is TGTGCCAGCAAACTCCTGGACCCCTCCTACAATGAGCAGTTCTTC. This gives the protein CASKLLDPSYNEQFF. The genes are TRBV5-4 and TRBJ2-1; D is unresolved. Trimming removed 6 bases at V and 0 bases at J, with 13 bases between. CDR3 size: 15 residues. Germline CDR1 and CDR2: SGHNT and YYREEE (reference sequence).

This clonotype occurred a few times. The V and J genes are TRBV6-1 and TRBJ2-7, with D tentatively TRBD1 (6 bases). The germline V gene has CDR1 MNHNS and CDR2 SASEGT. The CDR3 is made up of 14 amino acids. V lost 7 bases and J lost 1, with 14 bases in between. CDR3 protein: CASTRAGESYEQYF. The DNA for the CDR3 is TGTGCCAGCACACGGGCAGGGGAGTCCTACGAGCAGTACTTC.

The CDR3 region has the DNA TGTGCCAGCGGACAGGTCAATCAGCCCCAGCATTTT. Its translation is CASGQVNQPQHF. The chain carries TRBV12-3 or TRBV12-4 and TRBJ1-5; 7 bases match TRBD1. J lost 3 bases, V lost 8 bases, and 1 base had no gene match. The CDR3 contains 12 residues.

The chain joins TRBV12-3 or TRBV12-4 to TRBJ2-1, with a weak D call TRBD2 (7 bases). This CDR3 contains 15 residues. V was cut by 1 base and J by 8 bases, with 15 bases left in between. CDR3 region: CASSLDGGPEYEQFF. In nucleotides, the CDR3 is TGTGCCAGCAGTTTAGACGGGGGGCCAGAATATGAGCAGTTCTTC.

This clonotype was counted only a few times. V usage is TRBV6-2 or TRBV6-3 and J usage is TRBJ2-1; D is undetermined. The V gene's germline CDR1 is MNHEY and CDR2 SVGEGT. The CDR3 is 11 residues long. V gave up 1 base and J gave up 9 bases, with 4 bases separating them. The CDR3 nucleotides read TGTGCCAGCAGTTACTTTACTGAGCAGTTCTTC. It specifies CASSYFTEQFF.

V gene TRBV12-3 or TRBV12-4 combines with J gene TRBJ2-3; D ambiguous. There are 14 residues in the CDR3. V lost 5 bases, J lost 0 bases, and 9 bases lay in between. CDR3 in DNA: TGTGCCAGCAGTGACGGTTATAGCACAGATACGCAGTATTTT. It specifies CASSDGYSTDTQYF.

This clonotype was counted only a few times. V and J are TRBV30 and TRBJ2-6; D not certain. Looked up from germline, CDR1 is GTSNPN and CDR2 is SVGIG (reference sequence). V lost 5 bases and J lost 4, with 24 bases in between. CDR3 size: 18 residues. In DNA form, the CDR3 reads TGTGCCTGGTTCGTGGGTCTGGGCCCCATCTCGGGGGCCAACGTCCTGACTTTC. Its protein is CAWFVGLGPISGANVLTF.

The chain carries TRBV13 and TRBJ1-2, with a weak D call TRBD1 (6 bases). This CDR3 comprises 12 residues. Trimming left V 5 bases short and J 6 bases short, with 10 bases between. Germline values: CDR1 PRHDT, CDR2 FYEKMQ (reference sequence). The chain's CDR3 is CASSLQGDGYTF. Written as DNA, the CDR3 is TGTGCCAGCAGCCTACAGGGTGATGGCTACACCTTC.

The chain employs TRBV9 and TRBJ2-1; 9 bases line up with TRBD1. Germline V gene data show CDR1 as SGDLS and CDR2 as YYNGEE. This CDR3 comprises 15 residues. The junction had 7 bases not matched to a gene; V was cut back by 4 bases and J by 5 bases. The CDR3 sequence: CASSQGQGRNNEQFF. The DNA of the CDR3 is TGTGCCAGCAGCCAAGGACAGGGGAGGAACAATGAGCAGTTCTTC.

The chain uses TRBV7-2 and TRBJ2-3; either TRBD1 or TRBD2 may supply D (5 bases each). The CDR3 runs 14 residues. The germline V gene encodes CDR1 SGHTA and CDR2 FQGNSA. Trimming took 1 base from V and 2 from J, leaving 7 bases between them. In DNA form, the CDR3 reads TGTGCCAGCAGCTTAGGAGGGGTCACAGATACGCAGTATTTT. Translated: CASSLGGVTDTQYF.